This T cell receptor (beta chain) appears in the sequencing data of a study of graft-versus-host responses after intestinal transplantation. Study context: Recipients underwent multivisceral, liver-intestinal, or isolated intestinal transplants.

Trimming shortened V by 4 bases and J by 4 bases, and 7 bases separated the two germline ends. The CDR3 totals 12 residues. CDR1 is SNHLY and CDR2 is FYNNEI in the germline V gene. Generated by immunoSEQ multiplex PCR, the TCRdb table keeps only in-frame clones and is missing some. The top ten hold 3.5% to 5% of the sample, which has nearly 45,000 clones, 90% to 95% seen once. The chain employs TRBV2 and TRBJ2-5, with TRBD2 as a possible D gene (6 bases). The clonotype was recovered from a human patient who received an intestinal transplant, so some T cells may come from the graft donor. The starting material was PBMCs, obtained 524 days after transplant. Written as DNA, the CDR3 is TGTGCCAGCAGTGTGGAGGGAGAGACCCAGTACTTC. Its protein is CASSVEGETQYF. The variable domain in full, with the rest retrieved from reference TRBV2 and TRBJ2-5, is EPEVTQTPSHQVTQMGQEVILRCVPISNHLYFYWYRQILGQKVEFLVSFYNNEISEKSEIFDDQFSVERPDGSNFTLKIRSTKLEDSAMYFCASSVEGETQYFGPGTRLLVL.